One sample yielded the 5 T cell receptor beta chains listed below, sequenced in a study of Ad26.COV2.S vaccination and SARS-CoV-2 variants. Treatment meaning: around 19 received Ad26.COV2.S at low or high dose, single or two shots; roughly five received placebo; per-sample allocation not given. Collection of the samples took place on day 63 after the first injection of vaccine or placebo. This table comes from immunoSEQ multiplex PCR, and its TCRdb copy is limited to in-frame clones, with some not included. The sample has approximately 480,000 clones; about 83% are singletons. This specimen was peripheral blood, taken in a trial of Ad26.COV2.S vaccine versus placebo. These receptors originate from a person between 18 and 59 years old who received the Ad26.COV2.S COVID-19 vaccine or a placebo.

The V call is TRBV5-1, the J call TRBJ1-1; D is unclear. Germline CDR1 and CDR2: SGHRS and YFSETQ. This CDR3 contains 14 residues. V was pared by 2 bases and J by 1 base, with 9 bases between. The CDR3 region has the DNA TGCGCCAGCAGCTTCGCAAGCCCGAACACTGAAGCTTTCTTT. Protein: CASSFASPNTEAFF.

The chain uses TRBV5-6 and TRBJ1-1; tentative D call: TRBD1 (5 bases). The CDR3 consists of 14 residues. Trimming pared 5 bases from V and 5 bases from J, leaving 16 bases between. The germline CDR1 and CDR2 sequences are SGHDT and YYEEEE. The CDR3 nucleotides read TGTGCCAGCAGTCTCCCCGGGGCGGCGACTGAAGCTTTCTTT. Translation gives CASSLPGAATEAFF.

This clone was recorded once. The gene calls are TRBV4-3 and TRBJ2-7; tentative D call: TRBD2 (5 bases). The CDR3 consists of 13 residues. Trimming shortened V by 1 base and J by 4 bases, and 8 bases separated the two germline ends. From germline, CDR1 is LGHNA and CDR2 YSLEER. CDR3 bases: TGCGCCAGCAGCCAAGCGCGCGGGTACGAGCAGTACTTC. This sequence encodes CASSQARGYEQYF.

The rearrangement uses TRBV2 and TRBJ2-7; a possible D gene is TRBD2 (6 bases). The ends were cut back, 5 bases at V and 0 bases at J, with 8 bases in the middle. Germline V CDR1 and CDR2: SNHLY, FYNNEI. This CDR3 is built from 13 residues. This CDR3 is CASSIGGSYEQYF. The CDR3 DNA is TGTGCCAGCAGTATCGGGGGCTCCTACGAGCAGTACTTC.

CDR3 sequence (DNA): TGCGCCAGCAGCCCTCAGTCCCCTGGGACCGGGGAGCTGTTTTTT. Translated: CASSPQSPGTGELFF. The V and J genes are TRBV5-1 and TRBJ2-2; no definite D call. The V gene's germline CDR1 is SGHRS and CDR2 YFSETQ. Between the trimmed V and J ends, which lost 4 bases and 5 bases, there was a span of 15 bases. CDR3 length: 15 amino acids.